This T cell receptor (beta chain) came from a study of vaccination effects on CD4 cells after COVID-19. Across the study: IL-2 at roughly 9.7 IU/ml and peptides at 9.5 to 10 ug/ml were added to cultured PBMC, around 2.2 million per well.

Of note for this clone: The antigen is undetermined.

CD4+ T cells were isolated after 10 days of culture. Vaccine recipients lacked prior SARS-CoV-2 infection and had negative nucleocapsid antibodies. Half-medium exchanges with IL-2 medium took place on days 3 and 7. Sequencing used immunoSEQ multiplex PCR; TCRdb keeps in-frame clones, though not all of them. The table records some 36,000 clones, 65% to 70% of them present only once. Sequencing used CD4+ T cells from PBMCs cultured without peptide, obtained before COVID-19 vaccination. The receptor was derived from a human donor who received a COVID-19 vaccine.

The CDR3 reads CASSLGTSGSVEQFF. The CDR3 DNA reads as TGTGCCAGCAGCCTTGGGACTAGCGGGAGTGTTGAGCAGTTCTTC. J is TRBJ2-1 and V is TRBV3-1 (or the pseudogene TRBV3-2); 14 bases are shared with TRBD2. Germline V gene sequence: CDR1 LGHDT, CDR2 YNNKEL (reference sequence). The length of the CDR3 is 15 residues. Germline trimming cut 4 bases from V and 9 bases from J; bases unmatched to any gene: 5.